The present T cell receptor (beta chain) was sequenced within a study of beta chain features in type 1 diabetes (dated by TCRdb to the late 2010s). A note on the overall study: Mean age, gender distribution, total cell number and subset yield did not differ between patients and healthy donors. A total of roughly 110 million sorted cells were examined across all samples, and the number of cells per subset was strongly correlated with RNA yield. In the study, TCRB repertoires of sorted circulating CD4+ T cell subsets from recently diagnosed type 1 diabetes patients were compared with those of matched healthy donors. Regulatory and stem cell-like memory subsets were obtained from only 8 patients and roughly eight healthy donors, while naive and central memory subsets were obtained from all 30 or so donors. Broad study findings and their caveats: Sequencing cDNA rather than genomic DNA could over-represent highly expressing activated cells, although activation and CD3 levels did not differ between groups. Shorter templates might have been favored by PCR, but patient and control samples were amplified and corrected together, so both groups would have been affected equally by any skew. HLA sub-analyses involved small numbers of individuals, so any influence of HLA type on TCRB rearrangement remained unresolved. Naive, central memory and regulatory TCRB repertoires appeared to be more similar among patients than among healthy donors. In all four CD4+ subsets, TCRB CDR3 length was moderately but significantly shorter in type 1 diabetes patients. At VDJ recombination sites, patients with type 1 diabetes made fewer insertions and deleted more nucleotides, a pattern implying thymic rearrangement abnormalities.

All of the isolated RNA was reverse transcribed with the High Capacity cDNA Reverse Transcription Kit, so expressed TCRB transcripts were sequenced. Naive, central memory and regulatory T cell samples underwent deep immunoSEQ sequencing, averaging around 3.9 million total reads per sample. Sorted cells were lysed in RLT buffer, and RNA was extracted using DNase-treated RNeasy Micro or Mini kits according to cell number. To prevent cross-contamination, each cell subset was processed individually, whereas patient and healthy donor samples were processed jointly. Using the immunoSEQ multiplex PCR, TCRB sequences were amplified from cDNA into 87-bp fragments spanning the CDR3 region. Sequencing of the amplicons was performed on the Illumina HiSeq platform. The source study handled its data this way. PCR bias was corrected computationally using synthetic template baselines, and reads within Hamming distance 2 were collapsed, with unmergeable singletons discarded. By aligning reads against IMGT, V, D and J genes, CDR3 length, and insertions or deletions at six rearrangement sites were assigned. Clonotype counts were normalized to sorted cell number within each subset before computing true diversity and Gini coefficients with the tcR R package. The overlap coefficient, calculated on TCRB nucleotide sequences, was used to quantify repertoire sharing. Out-of-frame TCRB sequences from naive cells were analyzed to stand in for the pre-selection repertoire. TCRdb mirrors the immuneACCESS table, restricted to in-frame sequences. Some clones are absent from its copies; in checked studies, under half trace to an unresolved V gene, and the reason for the others is unknown. Clone size and V and J calls were adopted from that table, with D and trimming inferred from the DNA. Within this sample are approximately 360,000 clones, with over 10% of them counted one time only. The ten largest clones represent 0.0095% to 0.013% of the sample.

Points on this clone: Its antigen is not yet known. No much larger clonotype is one base removed from it; base qualities were not supplied.

Each donor gave one peripheral blood draw, roughly 110 mL on average, collected into heparinised tubes. A BD FACSAria II and a panel including CD45RO, CCR7, CD25, CD127, CD95 and CD27 were used to sort naive, central memory, regulatory and stem cell-like memory CD4+ T cells. Every sorted population had a purity above 95%. PBMCs were isolated right away by Lymphoprep density gradient centrifugation and were stained directly, without culture. Samples were stained and sorted in pairs, with one healthy donor and one patient per experiment, so that batch effects were minimized. Ends trimmed: V by 0 bases, J by 6 bases; bases unmatched to a gene: 2. The germline V gene gives CDR1 as SGDLS and CDR2 as YYNGEE. Inclusive of the bounding cysteine and phenylalanine, the CDR3 is 15 residues long. Only the CDR3 DNA is retained, 45 bases long and in frame from the first base.

This chain joins TRBV9 to TRBJ2-2, with 10 bases aligning to TRBD1. This TCR came from a woman under 30 with type 1 diabetes. Sequenced material: naive CD4+ T cells from blood. Read against the paper, the sample's cell subset or site label means: true naive CD4+ T cells. The CDR3 is CASSVGQGAAGELFF. The nucleotides are TGTGCCAGCAGCGTAGGACAGGGGGCCGCCGGGGAGCTGTTTTTT.